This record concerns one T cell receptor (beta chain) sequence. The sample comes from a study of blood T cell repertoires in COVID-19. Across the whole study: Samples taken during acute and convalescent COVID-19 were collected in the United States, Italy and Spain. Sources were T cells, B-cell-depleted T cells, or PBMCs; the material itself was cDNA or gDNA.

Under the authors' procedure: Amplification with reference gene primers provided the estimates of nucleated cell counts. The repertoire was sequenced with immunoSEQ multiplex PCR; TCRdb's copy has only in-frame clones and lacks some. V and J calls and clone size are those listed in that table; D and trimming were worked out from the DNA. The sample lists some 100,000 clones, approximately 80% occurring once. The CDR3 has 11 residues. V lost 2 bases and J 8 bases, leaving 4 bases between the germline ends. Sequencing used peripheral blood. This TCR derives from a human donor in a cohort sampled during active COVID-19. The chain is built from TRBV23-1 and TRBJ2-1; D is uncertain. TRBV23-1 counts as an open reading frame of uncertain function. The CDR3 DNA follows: TGCGCCAGCAGTCAAAGCTATGAGCAGTTCTTC. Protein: CASSQSYEQFF.